Listed below are T cell receptor beta chains from one sample, sequenced in a study of PD-1 blockade in mismatch repair-deficient tumors. Assay used: immunoSEQ multiplex PCR; TCRdb lists only in-frame clones, some missing. The repertoire consists of fewer than 25,000 clones, with over 70% occurring once and the leading ten covering 1.4% to 1.5%. Sequencing used PBMCs, obtained 52 weeks after starting pembrolizumab. The origin of the receptors is an adult with mismatch repair-deficient cancer. Each CDR3 is given with its conserved first and last residue. D genes are given only for firm matches. Where a row states a size, it is once, few, many or the class of an expanded clone; other rows omit it.

D gene | J gene | V gene | clone size | CDR3 DNA | CDR3 protein
. | TRBJ2-1 | TRBV28 | . | TGTGCCAGCAGTTCAGCCTACAATGAGCAGTTCTTC | CASSSAYNEQFF
TRBD1 | TRBJ2-4 | TRBV5-4 | once | TGTGCCAGCAGCTACTCGATGGGACAGCAAAACATTCAGTACTTC | CASSYSMGQQNIQYF
. | TRBJ2-1 | TRBV21-1 | . | TGTGCCAGTATCGGACAGGGGAGGAATGAGCAGTTCTTC | CASIGQGRNEQFF
. | TRBJ2-3 | TRBV7-2 | . | TGTGCCAGCAGCGATTACTACGGGACAGATACGCAGTATTTT | CASSDYYGTDTQYF
TRBD2 | TRBJ2-7 | TRBV5-5 | few | TGTGCCAGCAGCCCTAGCGGGAGCTACGAGCAGTACTTC | CASSPSGSYEQYF
. | TRBJ1-2 | TRBV30 | . | TGTGCCTGGAGTGTACAGTTGAATGGCTACACCTTC | CAWSVQLNGYTF
. | TRBJ2-2 | TRBV6-5 | . | TGTGCCAGCAGCCGCGGGGGCCCCACCGGGGAGCTGTTTTTT | CASSRGGPTGELFF
TRBD1 | TRBJ1-1 | TRBV9 | . | TGTGCCAGCAGCGTAGCCACAGGGGACTTGAACACTGAAGCTTTCTTT | CASSVATGDLNTEAFF
. | TRBJ1-5 | TRBV5-3 | . | TGTGCCAGAAGCTTGTGGTCAGGGGATAGCAATCAGCCCCAGCATTTT | CARSLWSGDSNQPQHF
TRBD1 | TRBJ2-7 | TRBV18 | few | TGTGCCAGCTCACCTAGTACAGGGGGCAACGAGCAGTACTTC | CASSPSTGGNEQYF
. | TRBJ2-5 | TRBV19 | once | TGTGCCAGTAGCCCCGGGAGGACCCAGTACTTC | CASSPGRTQYF
. | TRBJ1-6 | TRBV5-6 | . | TGTGCCAGCAGCTTGCTACGGTCACCCCTCCACTTT | CASSLLRSPLHF
TRBD2 | TRBJ2-1 | TRBV7-3 | . | TGTGCCAGCAGCTTAGCGGGAGGGCCGAATGAGCAGTTCTTC | CASSLAGGPNEQFF
TRBD1 | TRBJ2-3 | TRBV4-1 | . | TGCGCCAGCAGCCTGACAGGGGATACGCAGTATTTT | CASSLTGDTQYF
. | TRBJ1-5 | TRBV30 | . | TGTGCCTGGAACGTAGGGGGCAATCAGCCCCAGCATTTT | CAWNVGGNQPQHF
. | TRBJ1-4 | TRBV4-2 | . | TGTGCCAGCAGCCAAGCAGGGAACAACGGTGAAAAACTGTTTTTT | CASSQAGNNGEKLFF
. | TRBJ1-2 | TRBV28 | . | TGTGCCAGCAGGGGAACCGGGAGTAGGGGCTATGGCTACACCTTC | CASRGTGSRGYGYTF
TRBD2 | TRBJ2-1 | TRBV7-3 | once | TGTGCCAGCAGCTTAAGGGGGCCAACCGGGACTAGCGGGGATGAGCAGTTCTTC | CASSLRGPTGTSGDEQFF
TRBD1 | TRBJ2-1 | TRBV5-1 | . | TGCGCCAGCAGCACCCAAGGACAGGGGCGTGAGCAGTTCTTC | CASSTQGQGREQFF
. | TRBJ1-2 | TRBV7-2 | . | TGTGCCAGCAGCTTAGACAGAGCGGTTTACTATGGCTACACCTTC | CASSLDRAVYYGYTF
. | TRBJ2-6 | TRBV28 | . | TGTGCCAGCAGCCGGGGGACGTTTAGCTCTGGGGCCAACGTCCTGACTTTC | CASSRGTFSSGANVLTF
. | TRBJ2-1 | TRBV7-9 | . | TGTGCCAGCAGTCTGGGACTTAGCTCCTACAATGAGCAGTTCTTC | CASSLGLSSYNEQFF
TRBD2 | TRBJ2-7 | TRBV11-3 | . | TGTGCCAGCAGCAAGGGGGGACTAGCGATCGAGCAGTACTTC | CASSKGGLAIEQYF
. | TRBJ2-1 | TRBV18 | . | TGTGCCAGCTCACCATCTGTCCCGAGCTCCTACAATGAGCAGTTCTTC | CASSPSVPSSYNEQFF
TRBD1 | TRBJ2-7 | TRBV11-2 | few | TGTGCCAGCAGCTTAGACGGGACAGAGTACGAGCAGTACTTC | CASSLDGTEYEQYF
TRBD2 | TRBJ2-3 | TRBV9 | . | TGTGCCAGCACCTATAGCGGGAGTTGGGGAGATACGCAGTATTTT | CASTYSGSWGDTQYF
TRBD1 | TRBJ1-5 | TRBV30 | . | TGTGCCTGGAGCACGACAGGGGTCTATCAGCCCCAGCATTTT | CAWSTTGVYQPQHF
TRBD1 | TRBJ1-2 | TRBV27 | . | TGTGCCAGCAGTCAAGGACAGGGGTACTATGGCTACACCTTC | CASSQGQGYYGYTF
TRBD1 | TRBJ1-1 | TRBV13 | . | TGTGCCAGCAGCTCCCGAGACAGGGGCGGGACTGAAGCTTTCTTT | CASSSRDRGGTEAFF
. | TRBJ2-6 | TRBV5-6 | . | TGTGCCAGCCCGTGGCCAATGTCACAAAGTCGGGCCAACGTCCTGACTTTC | CASPWPMSQSRANVLTF
TRBD1 | TRBJ2-2 | TRBV9 | . | TGTGCCAGCAACGTCCCGGACAGGTGGGACACCGGGGAGCTGTTTTTT | CASNVPDRWDTGELFF
TRBD2 | TRBJ2-3 | TRBV18 | . | TGTGCCAGCTCACCCTCCGGGACTAGCGTTAGCACAGATACGCAGTATTTT | CASSPSGTSVSTDTQYF
. | TRBJ1-2 | TRBV28 | . | TGTGCCAGCAATCGTAGGGGGGGCTCTGACTATGGCTACACCTTC | CASNRRGGSDYGYTF
. | TRBJ1-2 | TRBV4-2 | once | TGTGCCAGCAGCCCGGGGGAGACGGACGTTTATGGCTACACCTTC | CASSPGETDVYGYTF
TRBD1 | TRBJ2-2 | TRBV7-3 | . | TGTGCCAGCAGCTTACCCTACCCGGGACAGGGAAGGAGAACCGGGGAGCTGTTTTTT | CASSLPYPGQGRRTGELFF
TRBD2 | TRBJ2-5 | TRBV10-2 | . | TGCGCCAGTAAGGGACTAGCGGGAGTACAGACCCAGTACTTC | CASKGLAGVQTQYF
. | TRBJ1-5 | TRBV19 | . | TGTGCCAGTAGTGAGAACAGGGCGCCTCAGCCCCAGCATTTT | CASSENRAPQPQHF
. | TRBJ2-1 | TRBV25-1 | . | TGTGCCAGCAGTGGTAACAGGGATAACTACAATGAGCAGTTCTTC | CASSGNRDNYNEQFF
. | TRBJ2-7 | TRBV15 | . | TGTGCCACCAGCAGATCGAGGACACCGGGCGATCCCTACGAGCAGTACTTC | CATSRSRTPGDPYEQYF
. | TRBJ2-2 | TRBV30 | . | TGTGCCTGGAGTGGTATTACAGGGGAGCTGTTTTTT | CAWSGITGELFF
. | TRBJ1-3 | TRBV5-8 | once | TGTGCCAGCAGCTTGGCGGGGGCTGGAAACACCATATATTTT | CASSLAGAGNTIYF
. | TRBJ2-2 | TRBV5-1 | . | TGCGCCAGCAGCTTGGCTCCCCAGACTTGGGGAGAGGGCGGGGAGCTGTTTTTT | CASSLAPQTWGEGGELFF
TRBD2 | TRBJ2-3 | TRBV7-6 | . | TGTGCCAGCAGCTTCCGACTAGCGGGAGTAAGCGATACGCAGTATTTT | CASSFRLAGVSDTQYF
. | TRBJ2-2 | TRBV5-1 | . | TGCGCCAGCAGCTCCTCGGCCACTAGGGCGATCGACACCGGGGAGCTGTTTTTT | CASSSSATRAIDTGELFF
. | TRBJ2-7 | TRBV5-4 | few | TGTGCCAGCAGCTTTACAGGGACCGAGCAGTACTTC | CASSFTGTEQYF
. | TRBJ2-1 | TRBV4-1 | . | TGCGCCAGCAGCCAACTTCGCCTGGGGGGGCAGAGCTCCTACAATGAGCAGTTCTTC | CASSQLRLGGQSSYNEQFF
. | TRBJ1-2 | TRBV2 | few | TGTGCCAGCAGTGAATATGGGCAGGCCTATGGCTACACCTTC | CASSEYGQAYGYTF
TRBD2 | TRBJ2-1 | TRBV4-1 | . | TGCGCCAGCAGCCAAGATCTTCGCGGGAGGGGCGACAATGAGCAGTTCTTC | CASSQDLRGRGDNEQFF
. | TRBJ2-1 | TRBV7-8 | . | TGTGCCAGCAGTGACTCGGAGGGGAATGCCTACAATGAGCAGTTCTTC | CASSDSEGNAYNEQFF
. | TRBJ1-2 | TRBV4-2 | . | TGTGCCAGCAGTCCCGACGGGAACTATGGCTACACCTTC | CASSPDGNYGYTF
TRBD2 | TRBJ2-7 | TRBV30 | once | TGTGCCTTGGAACCCAGCGGGAGTTACGAGCAGTACTTC | CALEPSGSYEQYF
. | TRBJ1-1 | TRBV7-3 | . | TGTGCCAGCAGCTTCAAGAGGGACACTGAAGCTTTCTTT | CASSFKRDTEAFF
. | TRBJ1-6 | TRBV5-1 | . | TGCGCCAGCAGCTTGCAACAGGGTAATTCACCCCTCCACTTT | CASSLQQGNSPLHF
. | TRBJ2-7 | TRBV6-1 | few | TGTGCCAGCAGTGTTCCCCGTGGGGGGGGCGCTATGTTCGAGCAGTACTTC | CASSVPRGGGAMFEQYF
. | TRBJ1-5 | TRBV7-8 | . | TGTGCCAGCAGCTTAGCCGCTTCCCCAGGGATTTCCAATCAGCCCCAGCATTTT | CASSLAASPGISNQPQHF
TRBD1 | TRBJ1-6 | TRBV11-3 | once | TGTGCCAGCAGCCCGACAGGGGGCGGGAATTCACCCCTCCACTTT | CASSPTGGGNSPLHF
TRBD2 | TRBJ2-3 | TRBV5-1 | . | TGCGCCAGCAGTCCTAGCGGATCCACAGATACGCAGTATTTT | CASSPSGSTDTQYF